This TCR beta chain was observed in a study of cytomegalovirus exposure and HLA in healthy donors. The PCR had 60 Vbeta and 13 Jbeta primers. Repertoires were generated with immunoSEQ multiplex PCR, while TCRdb's copy carries only in-frame clones and drops some. The sample contains roughly 110,000 clones, over 80% of which appear only once. CDR1 is SGHNT, CDR2 YENEEA, per germline. V lost 0 bases, J lost 8 bases, and 26 bases lay in between. This CDR3 region has 18 residues. Input material: PBMCs. The TCR sequence derives from a young man in good health and CMV-seropositive. This chain links TRBV11-3 with TRBJ2-7; D is possibly TRBD2 (6 bases). The CDR3 is CASSLDNWAGQGQHKQYF. The CDR3, as DNA: TGTGCCAGCAGCTTAGACAACTGGGCGGGGCAGGGTCAGCACAAGCAGTACTTC. The full variable domain, its missing parts supplied by reference TRBV11-3 and TRBJ2-7, is EAGVVQSPRYKIIEKKQPVAFWCNPISGHNTLYWYLQNLGQGPELLIRYENEEAVDDSQLPKDRFSAERLKGVDSTLKIQPAELGDSAVYLCASSLDNWAGQGQHKQYFGPGTRLTVT.